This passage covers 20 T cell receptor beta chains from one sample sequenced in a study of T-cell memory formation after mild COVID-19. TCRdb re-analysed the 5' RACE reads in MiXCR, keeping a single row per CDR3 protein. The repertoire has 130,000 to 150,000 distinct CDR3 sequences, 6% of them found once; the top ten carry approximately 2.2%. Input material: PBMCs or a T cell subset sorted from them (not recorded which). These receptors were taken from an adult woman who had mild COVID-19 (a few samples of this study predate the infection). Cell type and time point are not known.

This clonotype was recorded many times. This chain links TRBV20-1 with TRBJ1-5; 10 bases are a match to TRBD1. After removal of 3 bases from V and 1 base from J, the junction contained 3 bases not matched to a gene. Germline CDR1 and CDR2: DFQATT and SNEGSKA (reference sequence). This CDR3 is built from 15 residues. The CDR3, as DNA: TGCAGTGCTAGGGGGACAGGGGAGAGCAATCAGCCCCAGCATTTT. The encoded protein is CSARGTGESNQPQHF.

In DNA form, the CDR3 reads TGTGCCAGCAGCCTGGGGGGGGCCAGGGGAGATACGCAGTATTTT. It codes for CASSLGGARGDTQYF. The chain carries TRBV7-2 and TRBJ2-3, with D possibly matching TRBD2 (7 bases). Deletions cut 5 bases from V and 5 bases from J, with 17 bases between. Germline V lookup: CDR1 SGHTA, CDR2 FQGNSA. The CDR3 extends over 15 amino acids.

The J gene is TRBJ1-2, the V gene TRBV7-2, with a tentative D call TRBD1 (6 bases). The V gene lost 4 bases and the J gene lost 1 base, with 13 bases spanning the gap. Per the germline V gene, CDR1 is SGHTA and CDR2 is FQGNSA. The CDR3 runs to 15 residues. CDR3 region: CASSSQTGLNYGYTF. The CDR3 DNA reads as TGTGCCAGCAGCTCCCAGACAGGACTTAACTATGGCTACACCTTC.

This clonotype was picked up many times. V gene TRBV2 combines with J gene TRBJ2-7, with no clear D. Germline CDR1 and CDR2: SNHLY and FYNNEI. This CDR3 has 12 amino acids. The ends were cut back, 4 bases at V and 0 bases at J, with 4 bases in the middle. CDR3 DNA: TGTGCCAGCAGTGGGCCCTCCTACGAGCAGTACTTC. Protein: CASSGPSYEQYF.

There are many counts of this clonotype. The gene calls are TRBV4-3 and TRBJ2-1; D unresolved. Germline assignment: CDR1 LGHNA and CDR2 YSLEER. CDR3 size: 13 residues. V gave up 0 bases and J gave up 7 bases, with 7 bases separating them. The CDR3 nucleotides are TGCGCCAGCAGCCAAGATTGGGCGAATGAGCAGTTCTTC. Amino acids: CASSQDWANEQFF.

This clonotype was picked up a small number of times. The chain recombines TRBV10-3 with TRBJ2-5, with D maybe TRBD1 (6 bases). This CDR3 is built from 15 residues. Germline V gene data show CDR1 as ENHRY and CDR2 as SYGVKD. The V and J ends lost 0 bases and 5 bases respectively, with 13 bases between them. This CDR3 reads CAISESTGSGETQYF. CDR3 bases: TGTGCCATCAGTGAGTCAACAGGGTCGGGGGAGACCCAGTACTTC.

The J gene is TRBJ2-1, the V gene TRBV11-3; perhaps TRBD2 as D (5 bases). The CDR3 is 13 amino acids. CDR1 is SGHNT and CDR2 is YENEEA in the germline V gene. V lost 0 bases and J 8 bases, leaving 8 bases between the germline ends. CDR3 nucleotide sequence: TGTGCCAGCAGCTTAGATCACGGGGATGAGCAGTTCTTC. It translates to CASSLDHGDEQFF.

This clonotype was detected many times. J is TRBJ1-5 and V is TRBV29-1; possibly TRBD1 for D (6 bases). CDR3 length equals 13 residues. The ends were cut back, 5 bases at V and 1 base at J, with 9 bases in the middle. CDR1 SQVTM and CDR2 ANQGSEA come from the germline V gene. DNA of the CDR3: TGCAGCGTTTTAGGGGGGAGCAATCAGCCCCAGCATTTT. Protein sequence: CSVLGGSNQPQHF.

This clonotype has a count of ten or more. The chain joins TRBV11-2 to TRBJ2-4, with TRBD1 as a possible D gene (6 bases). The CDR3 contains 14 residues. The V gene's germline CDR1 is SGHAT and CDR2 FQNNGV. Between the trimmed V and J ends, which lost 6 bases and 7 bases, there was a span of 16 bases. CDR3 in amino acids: CASRIGGTPNIQYF. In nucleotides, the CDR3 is TGTGCCAGCAGGATAGGGGGAACCCCGAACATTCAGTACTTC.

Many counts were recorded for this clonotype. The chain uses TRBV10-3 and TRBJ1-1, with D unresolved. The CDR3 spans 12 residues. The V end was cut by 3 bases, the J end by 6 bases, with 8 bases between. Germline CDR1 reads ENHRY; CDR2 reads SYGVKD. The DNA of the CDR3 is TGTGCCATCAGTGACGGACGAGCTGAAGCTTTCTTT. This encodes CAISDGRAEAFF.

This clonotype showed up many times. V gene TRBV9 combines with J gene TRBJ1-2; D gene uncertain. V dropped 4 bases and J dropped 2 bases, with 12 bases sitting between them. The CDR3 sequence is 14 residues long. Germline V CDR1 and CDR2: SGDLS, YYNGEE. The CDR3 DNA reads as TGTGCCAGCAGCCCACCCGCCGGGAACTATGGCTACACCTTC. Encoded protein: CASSPPAGNYGYTF.

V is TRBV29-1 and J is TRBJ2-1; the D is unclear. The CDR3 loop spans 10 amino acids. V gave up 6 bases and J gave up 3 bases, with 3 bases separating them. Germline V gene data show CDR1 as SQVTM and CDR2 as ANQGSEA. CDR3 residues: CSVHYNEQFF. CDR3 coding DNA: TGCAGCGTCCACTACAATGAGCAGTTCTTC.

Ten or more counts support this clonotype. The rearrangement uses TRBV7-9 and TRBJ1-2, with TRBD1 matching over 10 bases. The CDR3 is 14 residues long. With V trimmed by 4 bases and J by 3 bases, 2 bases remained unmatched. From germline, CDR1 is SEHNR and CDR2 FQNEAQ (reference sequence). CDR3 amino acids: CASSSGQGDYGYTF. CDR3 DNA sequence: TGTGCCAGCAGCTCAGGACAGGGGGACTATGGCTACACCTTC.

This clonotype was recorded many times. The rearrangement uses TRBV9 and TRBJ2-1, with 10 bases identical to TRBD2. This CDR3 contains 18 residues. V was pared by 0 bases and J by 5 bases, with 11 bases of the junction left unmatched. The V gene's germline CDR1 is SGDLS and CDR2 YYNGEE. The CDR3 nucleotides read TGTGCCAGCAGCGTAGCGGTAGCGGGAGGATATGGGAACAATGAGCAGTTCTTC. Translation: CASSVAVAGGYGNNEQFF.

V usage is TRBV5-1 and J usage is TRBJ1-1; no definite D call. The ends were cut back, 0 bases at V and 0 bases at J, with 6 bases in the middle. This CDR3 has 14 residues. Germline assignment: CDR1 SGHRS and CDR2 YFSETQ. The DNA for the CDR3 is TGCGCCAGCAGCTTGGCACAGATGAACACTGAAGCTTTCTTT. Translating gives CASSLAQMNTEAFF.

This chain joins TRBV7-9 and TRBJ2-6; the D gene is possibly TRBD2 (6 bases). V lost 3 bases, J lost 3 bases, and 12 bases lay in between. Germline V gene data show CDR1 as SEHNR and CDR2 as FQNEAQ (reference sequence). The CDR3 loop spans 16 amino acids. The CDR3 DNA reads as TGTGCCAGCAGCTTGCCGCGGGGATATGGGGCCAACGTCCTGACTTTC. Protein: CASSLPRGYGANVLTF.

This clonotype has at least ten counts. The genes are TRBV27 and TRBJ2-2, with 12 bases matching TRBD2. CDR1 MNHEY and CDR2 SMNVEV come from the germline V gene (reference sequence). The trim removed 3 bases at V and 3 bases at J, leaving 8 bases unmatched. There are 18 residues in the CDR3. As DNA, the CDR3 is TGTGCCAGCAGTTTTTACCCGACTAGCGGGAGATACACCGGGGAGCTGTTTTTT. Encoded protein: CASSFYPTSGRYTGELFF.

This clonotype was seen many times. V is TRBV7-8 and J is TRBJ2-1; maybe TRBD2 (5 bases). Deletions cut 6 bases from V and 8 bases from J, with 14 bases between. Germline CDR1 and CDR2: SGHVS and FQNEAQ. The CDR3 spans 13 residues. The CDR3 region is CASRRALGHEQFF. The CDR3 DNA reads TGTGCCAGCAGGAGGGCCCTCGGCCATGAGCAGTTCTTC.

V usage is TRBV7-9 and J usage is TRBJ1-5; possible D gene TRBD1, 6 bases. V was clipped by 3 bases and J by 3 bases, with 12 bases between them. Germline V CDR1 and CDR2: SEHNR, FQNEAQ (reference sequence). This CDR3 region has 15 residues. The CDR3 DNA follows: TGTGCCAGCAGCTTTGGAGGGGGGCCCAATCAGCCCCAGCATTTT. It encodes CASSFGGGPNQPQHF. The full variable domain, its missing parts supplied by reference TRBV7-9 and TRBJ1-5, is DTGVSQNPRHKITKRGQNVTFRCDPISEHNRLYWYRQTLGQGPEFLTYFQNEAQLEKSRLLSDRFSAERPKGSFSTLEIQRTEQGDSAMYLCASSFGGGPNQPQHFGDGTRLSIL.

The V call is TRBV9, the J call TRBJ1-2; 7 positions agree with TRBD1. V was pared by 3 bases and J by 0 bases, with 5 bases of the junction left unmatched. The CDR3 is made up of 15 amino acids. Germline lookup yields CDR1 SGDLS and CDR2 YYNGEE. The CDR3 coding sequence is TGTGCCAGCAGCGCAGGACAGGTAGCTAACTATGGCTACACCTTC. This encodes CASSAGQVANYGYTF. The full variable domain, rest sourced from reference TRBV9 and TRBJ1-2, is DSGVTQTPKHLITATGQRVTLRCSPRSGDLSVYWYQQSLDQGLQFLIQYYNGEERAKGNILERFSAQQFPDLHSELNLSSLELGDSALYFCASSAGQVANYGYTFGSGTRLTVV.